The next 26 T cell receptor beta chains were all read from a single sample in a study of early T cells in non-severe SARS-CoV-2 infection. TCRdb reprocessed the 5' RACE reads with MiXCR, giving one entry per CDR3 protein. This table has roughly 77,000 distinct CDR3 sequences, roughly 12% appearing once. The sequenced material came from whole blood. These receptors all stem from an adult who was a healthcare worker with PCR-confirmed SARS-CoV-2 infection or an uninfected control (not recorded which).

This clonotype was observed at least ten times. The chain is built from TRBV29-1 and TRBJ2-5; TRBD1 or TRBD2 may be the D gene (6 bases each). This CDR3 region has 13 residues. CDR1 and CDR2 from the germline V gene are SQVTM and ANQGSEA. Deletions cut 0 bases from V and 4 bases from J, with 9 bases between. For the CDR3, the DNA is TGCAGCGTTGAAGATGGGGGGCGAGAGACCCAGTACTTC. It translates to CSVEDGGRETQYF.

The chain combines TRBV7-2 with TRBJ1-5; the match to TRBD1 covers 7 bases. Unmatched junction bases numbered 8, after V lost 5 bases and J lost 4 bases. This CDR3 has 15 amino acids. The germline gives CDR1 SGHTA, CDR2 FQGNSA. The CDR3 bases are TGTGCCAGCAGCATCGGGGGACAGATAAATCAGCCCCAGCATTTT. Amino acids: CASSIGGQINQPQHF.

The chain employs TRBV29-1 and TRBJ2-7; D may match TRBD1 or TRBD2 (6 bases each). In germline, CDR1 is SQVTM, CDR2 ANQGSEA. The CDR3 is 14 residues long. V was cut by 6 bases and J by 3 bases, with 18 bases left in between. DNA for the CDR3: TGCAGCGTGACCCCCGGGGGCGCGCTCTACGAGCAGTACTTC. This codes for CSVTPGGALYEQYF.

The rearrangement uses TRBV6-6 and TRBJ1-2, with D possibly being TRBD1 (6 bases). Trimming left V 6 bases short and J 3 bases short, with 32 bases between. Germline V gives CDR1 MNHNY, CDR2 SVGAGI (reference sequence). The length of the CDR3 is 20 residues. The CDR3 region has the DNA TGTGCCAGCAGCTCCAACTTCGCGGGACAAGAGGGCTCGCGTCACTATGGCTACACCTTC. Translating it yields CASSSNFAGQEGSRHYGYTF.

In this sample, this clonotype turned up a few times. V and J are TRBV12-3 or TRBV12-4 and TRBJ1-1; 9 nucleotides match TRBD1. This CDR3 is built from 16 residues. The J segment lost 6 bases and the V segment lost 3 bases, leaving 11 bases of the junction unmatched. CDR3 protein: CASSLGQGEGGSEAFF. Written as DNA, the CDR3 is TGTGCCAGCAGTTTGGGACAGGGCGAAGGTGGGTCTGAAGCTTTCTTT.

This clonotype was counted between two and nine times. The chain links TRBV5-5 to TRBJ1-3; possibly TRBD1 for D (6 bases). The germline CDR1 and CDR2 sequences are SGHKS and YYEKEE (reference sequence). The CDR3 totals 17 residues. The ends were cut back, 2 bases at V and 2 bases at J, with 17 bases in the middle. CDR3 bases: TGTGCCAGCAGCTTTCGGTGGGGGGCCGCCACTGGAAACACCATATATTTT. It is translated as CASSFRWGAATGNTIYF.

The chain recombines TRBV11-3 with TRBJ2-1, with 12 bases identical to TRBD2. J lost 6 bases, V lost 4 bases, and 4 bases had no gene match. CDR1 and CDR2 from the germline V gene are SGHNT and YENEEA. The CDR3 loop spans 15 amino acids. The CDR3 region is CASSCGLAGCNEQFF. CDR3 sequence (DNA): TGTGCCAGCAGCTGTGGACTAGCGGGGTGCAATGAGCAGTTCTTC.

Here the CDR3 DNA reads TGCGCCAGCAGCCCCGGACAGACGAACACTGAAGCTTTCTTT. This codes for CASSPGQTNTEAFF. The V gene is TRBV5-1, the J gene TRBJ1-1; possible D gene TRBD1, 6 bases. V was shortened by 4 bases and J by 1 base, with 11 bases between the two germline ends. CDR3 length: 14 residues. Germline V gene data show CDR1 as SGHRS and CDR2 as YFSETQ.

This chain uses TRBV7-2 with TRBJ1-5; no reliable D call. The germline gives CDR1 SGHTA, CDR2 FQGNSA. The CDR3 has 14 residues. Trimming removed 2 bases at V and 6 bases at J, with 11 bases between. DNA for the CDR3: TGTGCCAGCAGCTTATGGGAGGGCATTCAGCCCCAGCATTTT. This sequence encodes CASSLWEGIQPQHF.

The V call is TRBV7-9, the J call TRBJ2-3; the match to TRBD2 covers 15 bases. Germline V gene data show CDR1 as SEHNR and CDR2 as FQNEAQ (reference sequence). J was trimmed by 4 bases and V by 5 bases; bases with no gene match: 1. The CDR3 has 15 amino acids. The CDR3 here is CASSGTSGGSDTQYF. CDR3 bases: TGTGCCAGCAGCGGGACTAGCGGGGGGTCAGATACGCAGTATTTT.

V gene TRBV27 combines with J gene TRBJ2-7, with TRBD1 identical over 7 bases. J was trimmed by 4 bases and V by 8 bases; bases with no gene match: 8. CDR3 length equals 13 residues. Germline CDR1 is MNHEY and CDR2 is SMNVEV (reference sequence). For the CDR3, the DNA is TGTGCCAGCTCCGACAGGGCCGGGTACGAGCAGTACTTC. Amino acid sequence: CASSDRAGYEQYF.

The chain joins TRBV5-1 to TRBJ2-7; D is unresolved. CDR1 and CDR2 (germline): SGHRS, YFSETQ. The CDR3 is made up of 13 amino acids. With 4 bases removed from V and 7 bases from J, the gap between germline ends came to 15 bases. This chain's CDR3 is CASSKDTLGEQYF. As DNA, the CDR3 is TGCGCCAGCAGCAAAGACACGCTTGGAGAGCAGTACTTC. The whole variable domain, filled in from reference TRBV5-1 and TRBJ2-7, reads KAGVTQTPRYLIKTRGQQVTLSCSPISGHRSVSWYQQTPGQGLQFLFEYFSETQRNKGNFPGRFSGRQFSNSRSEMNVSTLELGDSALYLCASSKDTLGEQYFGPGTRLTVT.

This clonotype showed up many times. The chain couples TRBV7-2 to TRBJ2-1, with 8 bases aligning to TRBD2. The V gene end was trimmed by 6 bases and the J gene end by 0 bases; junction bases not matched to a gene: 16. CDR1 and CDR2 (germline): SGHTA, FQGNSA. The CDR3 is 19 residues long. CDR3 protein: CASSSESGRAALSYNEQFF. CDR3 DNA sequence: TGTGCCAGCAGTTCGGAGAGCGGGAGAGCGGCCCTCTCCTACAATGAGCAGTTCTTC.

This clonotype was observed at least ten times. The chain recombines TRBV12-5 with TRBJ1-2; the D is unclear. Germline V gives CDR1 LGHNT, CDR2 FRNRAP. This CDR3 spans 15 amino acids. V lost 4 bases, J lost 3 bases, and 15 bases lay in between. The CDR3 DNA is TGTGCTAGTGGTTCCCAAAACCCCCACTACTATGGCTACACCTTC. Its protein product is CASGSQNPHYYGYTF. Variable domain in full (rest from reference TRBV12-5 and TRBJ1-2): DARVTQTPRHKVTEMGQEVTMRCQPILGHNTVFWYRQTMMQGLELLAYFRNRAPLDDSGMPKDRFSAEMPDATLATLKIQPSEPRDSAVYFCASGSQNPHYYGYTFGSGTRLTVV.

The gene calls are TRBV12-3 or TRBV12-4 and TRBJ2-7; D is uncertain. V lost 8 bases to trimming and J lost 11 bases, with 25 bases between them. The CDR3 has 14 amino acids. The DNA of the CDR3 is TGTGCCAGCGCTTCCCAGGAAAGTTCGGCGGTCGAGTACTTC. It specifies CASASQESSAVEYF.

Here the CDR3 reads CASSFTAGGYYNEQFF. The DNA of the CDR3 is TGTGCCAGCAGCTTTACAGCGGGAGGTTACTACAATGAGCAGTTCTTC. The V gene is TRBV11-2, the J gene TRBJ2-1, with TRBD2 matching 9 bases. Looked up from germline, CDR1 is SGHAT and CDR2 is FQNNGV. This CDR3 has 16 residues. The J segment lost 3 bases and the V segment lost 3 bases, leaving 6 bases of the junction unmatched.

This clonotype occurred a few times. This rearrangement joins TRBV12-5 to TRBJ2-4, with TRBD2 as a possible D gene (6 bases). Trimming cost V 7 bases and J 1 base, with 11 bases left between them. The germline gives CDR1 LGHNT, CDR2 FRNRAP. The CDR3 extends over 14 amino acids. As DNA, the CDR3 is TGTGCTAGTGCTCTCCGGGGGGCCAAAAACATTCAGTACTTC. Its translation is CASALRGAKNIQYF.

CDR3 amino acids: CASSFGQGSDEQYF. The CDR3 DNA sequence: TGTGCCAGCAGCTTCGGACAGGGGAGCGACGAGCAGTACTTC. The genes are TRBV7-9 and TRBJ2-7; 9 bases align to TRBD1. V dropped 3 bases and J dropped 5; count of bases not matched to a gene: 5. Germline CDR1 reads SEHNR; CDR2 reads FQNEAQ (reference sequence). The CDR3 sequence is 14 residues long. Complete variable domain (other parts from reference TRBV7-9 and TRBJ2-7): DTGVSQNPRHKITKRGQNVTFRCDPISEHNRLYWYRQTLGQGPEFLTYFQNEAQLEKSRLLSDRFSAERPKGSFSTLEIQRTEQGDSAMYLCASSFGQGSDEQYFGPGTRLTVT.

This clonotype occurred a few times. The chain carries TRBV29-1 and TRBJ2-7; D may match TRBD1 or TRBD2 (5 bases each). V shed 4 bases and J shed 4 bases, with 11 bases lying between them. CDR3 size: 12 residues. Germline CDR1 SQVTM, CDR2 ANQGSEA. The CDR3 nucleotides are TGCAGCGTTGGGGACGGGGCATACGAGCAGTACTTC. The encoded protein is CSVGDGAYEQYF.

This clonotype has only a few counts. J is TRBJ2-1 and V is TRBV19; weak D call: TRBD2 (5 bases). Trimming took off 4 bases at V and 2 bases at J, with 9 bases between the two ends. The germline gives CDR1 LNHDA, CDR2 SQIVND (reference sequence). This CDR3 has 14 residues. The CDR3 DNA follows: TGTGCCAGTAGTACCCGGGGAACCTACAATGAGCAGTTCTTC. Protein sequence: CASSTRGTYNEQFF.

V usage is TRBV7-9 and J usage is TRBJ1-1; D remains unclear. The V gene's germline CDR1 is SEHNR and CDR2 FQNEAQ (reference sequence). The CDR3 has 16 amino acids. V lost 1 base and J 5 bases, leaving 17 bases between the germline ends. This CDR3 reads CASSLGTFTQRTEAFF. The CDR3 DNA reads TGTGCCAGCAGCTTAGGGACTTTTACCCAACGGACTGAAGCTTTCTTT.

This clonotype was counted ten times or more. V gene TRBV11-2 combines with J gene TRBJ2-6; D not resolved. This CDR3 spans 13 amino acids. CDR1 is SGHAT, CDR2 FQNNGV, per germline. Trimming took 6 bases from V and 3 from J, leaving 6 bases between them. The CDR3 region has the DNA TGTGCCAGCAGGTGGTTTGGGGCCAACGTCCTGACTTTC. Translated, it gives CASRWFGANVLTF.

This clonotype turned up a few times. The genes are TRBV5-1 and TRBJ2-1, with D unclear. Germline V lookup: CDR1 SGHRS, CDR2 YFSETQ. V was cut by 3 bases and J by 7 bases, with 17 bases left in between. CDR3 size: 15 residues. CDR3 sequence reads: CASSSGSAGRNEQFF. CDR3 in DNA: TGCGCCAGCAGCTCAGGTTCGGCTGGGCGAAATGAGCAGTTCTTC.

The chain links TRBV7-9 to TRBJ2-5; 7 bases are a match to TRBD2. The V and J ends lost 0 bases and 3 bases, in that order; junction bases with no gene match: 4. The CDR3 is 15 amino acids. Germline V gives CDR1 SEHNR, CDR2 FQNEAQ (reference sequence). For the CDR3, the DNA is TGTGCCAGCAGCTTAGCCCATGGGGGGGAAGAGACCCAGTACTTC. It encodes CASSLAHGGEETQYF.

This clonotype has ten or more counts. The rearrangement joins TRBV4-1 to TRBJ1-1; D remains unclear. Germline assignment: CDR1 MGHRA and CDR2 YSYEKL. This CDR3 is 13 amino acids long. V gave up 3 bases and J gave up 7 bases, with 12 bases separating them. In nucleotides, the CDR3 is TGCGCCAGCAGCCAGGCACCGGCGATTGAAGCTTTCTTT. Amino acid sequence: CASSQAPAIEAFF.

The chain is built from TRBV5-1 and TRBJ2-3; the match to TRBD2 covers 11 bases. Germline assignment: CDR1 SGHRS and CDR2 YFSETQ. The CDR3 consists of 16 residues. V gave up 3 bases and J gave up 4 bases; unmatched junction bases: 7. DNA of the CDR3: TGCGCCAGCAGCTCCCGTAGCGGGAGGGACGCAGATACGCAGTATTTT. It specifies CASSSRSGRDADTQYF.